The present T cell receptor (beta chain) was sequenced within a study of T cell changes during pregnancy in multiple sclerosis. The germline V gene has CDR1 SEHNR and CDR2 FQNEAQ (reference sequence). This CDR3 contains 15 residues. The V and J ends lost 5 bases and 6 bases respectively, with 20 bases between them. The data were produced by immunoSEQ multiplex PCR, yet TCRdb's version contains in-frame clones alone and is incomplete. In the table there are about 36,000 clones, about 91% of which are singletons. The receptor comes from a female donor with multiple sclerosis, enrolled in a pregnancy study. The input for sequencing was CD4+ T cells from peripheral blood mononuclear cells, taken after pregnancy. The chain links TRBV7-9 to TRBJ2-7; D is possibly TRBD2 (6 bases). The CDR3 sequence is CASSRTPGLPPEQYF. The CDR3 nucleotides read TGTGCCAGCAGCCGGACTCCTGGACTACCGCCCGAGCAGTACTTC.